Below, 23 T cell receptor beta chains from the same sample are listed, as sequenced in a study of cytomegalovirus exposure and HLA in healthy donors. The PCR was carried out with 60 Vbeta primers and 13 Jbeta primers. The table came from immunoSEQ multiplex PCR; TCRdb's copy has only in-frame clones and leaves some out. The profile shows about 150,000 clones, about four fifths of them singletons. The sequenced sample was PBMCs. These receptor sequences come from a man in his forties or fifties in good health and CMV-seropositive.

The J gene is TRBJ1-5, the V gene TRBV4-1; a possible D gene is TRBD1 (5 bases). Looked up from germline, CDR1 is MGHRA and CDR2 is YSYEKL. Trimming pared 0 bases from V and 7 bases from J, leaving 13 bases between. The CDR3 totals 15 residues. The CDR3 sequence is CASSQDPGSGQPQHF. In DNA, the CDR3 is TGCGCCAGCAGCCAAGATCCAGGGTCAGGCCAGCCCCAGCATTTT.

The V and J genes are TRBV2 and TRBJ2-1, with TRBD2 identical over 13 bases. The V gene's germline CDR1 is SNHLY and CDR2 FYNNEI. Trimming at V came to 6 bases and at J to 7 bases, leaving 0 bases not matched to a gene. This CDR3 contains 13 residues. The DNA of the CDR3 is TGTGCCAGCAGGGGACTAGCGGGAAATGAGCAGTTCTTC. Its translation: CASRGLAGNEQFF. Full variable domain (rest looked up from reference TRBV2 and TRBJ2-1): EPEVTQTPSHQVTQMGQEVILRCVPISNHLYFYWYRQILGQKVEFLVSFYNNEISEKSEIFDDQFSVERPDGSNFTLKIRSTKLEDSAMYFCASRGLAGNEQFFGPGTRLTVL.

Only one count was recorded for this clone. This CDR3 is CASSLFLSGRADYNEQFF. CDR3 in DNA: TGTGCCAGCAGTTTATTCTTAAGCGGGAGGGCCGATTACAATGAGCAGTTCTTC. The chain has TRBV28 and TRBJ2-1, with TRBD2 matching over 10 bases. The CDR3 consists of 18 residues. Trimming at V came to 1 base and at J to 4 bases, leaving 10 bases not matched to a gene. The germline gives CDR1 MDHEN, CDR2 SYDVKM.

CDR3 DNA sequence: TGCGCCAGCAGCTTGCTCGGGATAGACACCGGGGAGCTGTTTTTT. Translated: CASSLLGIDTGELFF. V is TRBV5-1 and J is TRBJ2-2; perhaps TRBD2 as D (5 bases). CDR3 size: 15 residues. V dropped 1 base and J dropped 3 bases, with 10 bases sitting between them. Germline lookup yields CDR1 SGHRS and CDR2 YFSETQ. The full variable domain, in which reference TRBV5-1 and TRBJ2-2 provide the parts outside the CDR3, is KAGVTQTPRYLIKTRGQQVTLSCSPISGHRSVSWYQQTPGQGLQFLFEYFSETQRNKGNFPGRFSGRQFSNSRSEMNVSTLELGDSALYLCASSLLGIDTGELFFGEGSRLTVL.

The gene calls are TRBV5-1 and TRBJ2-5, with TRBD1 identical over 11 bases. The CDR3 totals 14 residues. CDR1 is SGHRS, CDR2 YFSETQ, per germline. V lost 4 bases and J lost 3; bases outside the gene matches: 2. DNA for the CDR3: TGCGCCAGCAGCCGGACAGGGGGCGAAGAGACCCAGTACTTC. This codes for CASSRTGGEETQYF.

This chain connects TRBV9 to TRBJ2-1, with 13 bases fitting TRBD2. Germline V gene lookup returns CDR1 SGDLS and CDR2 YYNGEE. V shed 3 bases, J shed 0 bases, and the junction held 3 bases outside the gene matches. The CDR3 totals 17 residues. The CDR3 nucleotides are TGTGCCAGCAGCGAGCGGACTAGCGGGAGCTCCTACAATGAGCAGTTCTTC. Amino acids: CASSERTSGSSYNEQFF.

The rearrangement links TRBV11-1 to TRBJ2-1, with D possibly being TRBD1 (6 bases). V lost 5 bases, J lost 7 bases, and 12 bases lay in between. The CDR3 runs to 13 residues. Germline V lookup: CDR1 SGHAT, CDR2 FQDESV (reference sequence). The DNA of the CDR3 is TGTGCCAGCAGCCCCGACAGGATGAATGAGCAGTTCTTC. It translates to CASSPDRMNEQFF.

The V call is TRBV19, the J call TRBJ2-4; 7 bases match TRBD1. Per the germline V gene, CDR1 is LNHDA and CDR2 is SQIVND (reference sequence). J lost 8 bases, V lost 7 bases, and 8 bases had no gene match. The CDR3 totals 13 residues. CDR3 DNA sequence: TGTGCCAGTACCGGGACAGCGGCGGACATTCAGTACTTC. Translated: CASTGTAADIQYF.

The chain joins TRBV2 to TRBJ1-1, with 7 nucleotides matching TRBD1. This CDR3 has 11 amino acids. Germline CDR1 and CDR2: SNHLY and FYNNEI. The junction had 1 base not matched to a gene; V was cut back by 4 bases and J by 8 bases. The CDR3 nucleotides are TGTGCCAGCAGTGCGGACAGGGAAGCTTTCTTT. This translates into CASSADREAFF.

The rearrangement joins TRBV6-6 to TRBJ1-1; 8 bases fit TRBD1. Germline V gene lookup returns CDR1 MNHNY and CDR2 SVGAGI (reference sequence). The CDR3 is made up of 13 amino acids. V was pared by 6 bases and J by 8 bases, with 8 bases of the junction left unmatched. This chain's CDR3 is CASSWDRTEEAFF. CDR3 coding DNA: TGTGCCAGCAGCTGGGACAGGACCGAGGAAGCTTTCTTT.

This sequence joins TRBV7-9 and TRBJ2-5; D is ambiguous. The J call may be faulty, since TRBJ2-7 better matches the DNA end. CDR3 length: 12 residues. Germline CDR1 and CDR2: SEHNR and FQNEAQ (reference sequence). The CDR3 reads CASSIDPYEQYF. CDR3 in DNA: TGTGCCAGCAGCATAGATCCCTACGAGCAGTACTTC.

The chain links TRBV18 to TRBJ2-7; perhaps TRBD1 as D (6 bases). Germline values: CDR1 KGHSH, CDR2 LQKENI. The CDR3 length is 14 residues. Trimming took off 0 bases at V and 0 bases at J, with 6 bases between the two ends. CDR3 bases: TGTGCCAGCTCACCACCGGGGGCCTCCTACGAGCAGTACTTC. Residues: CASSPPGASYEQYF.

Worth noting for this clone: Other DNA sequences of this sample code for an identical CDR3. V and J are TRBV21-1 and TRBJ1-6; the table's D call, TRBD1, was not checked against the DNA. TRBV21-1 is a recognized pseudogene. This CDR3 is 19 amino acids long. Here the CDR3 DNA reads TGTGCCAGCAGCAAAGTCTGGACAAGGGGGAGTTCCTATAATTCACCCCTCCACTTT. It is translated as CASSKVWTRGSSYNSPLHF.

The table lists this clone with a count of one. This rearrangement joins TRBV5-6 to TRBJ2-5, with 9 bases identical to TRBD1. Per germline, CDR1 SGHDT and CDR2 YYEEEE. The J segment lost 6 bases and the V segment lost 3 bases, leaving 3 bases of the junction unmatched. This CDR3 is 13 amino acids long. The CDR3 spells CASSWDREKTQYF. In nucleotides, the CDR3 is TGTGCCAGCAGCTGGGACAGGGAAAAGACCCAGTACTTC.

About this clone itself: An end of the junction does not agree with germline; a read error may underlie this. The V and J genes are TRBV7-9 and TRBJ2-3, with 12 positions matching TRBD2. Germline values: CDR1 SEHNR, CDR2 FQNEAQ (reference sequence). CDR3 size: 18 residues. CDR3 DNA: TGTTCCAGCAGCTTTCGGCTAGCGGGAGGGCCCAGACCAGATACGCAGTATTTT. Its translation is CSSSFRLAGGPRPDTQYF.

This chain joins TRBV6-1 and TRBJ2-7; TRBD1 might be the D (6 bases). The CDR3 runs to 14 residues. CDR1 MNHNS and CDR2 SASEGT come from the germline V gene. V lost 4 bases and J 0 bases, leaving 10 bases between the germline ends. The CDR3 region has the DNA TGTGCCAGCAGTGCGGGACACCTCTCCTACGAGCAGTACTTC. Residues: CASSAGHLSYEQYF.

CDR3 amino acids: CASSWRGRGTEAFF. CDR3 coding DNA: TGTGCCAGCAGCTGGAGAGGGCGGGGGACTGAAGCTTTCTTT. The chain links TRBV5-6 to TRBJ1-1, with D maybe TRBD1 (5 bases). V lost 3 bases and J 5 bases, leaving 14 bases between the germline ends. Germline V lookup: CDR1 SGHDT, CDR2 YYEEEE. The CDR3 is made up of 14 amino acids. Full variable domain (rest looked up from reference TRBV5-6 and TRBJ1-1): DAGVTQSPTHLIKTRGQQVTLRCSPKSGHDTVSWYQQALGQGPQFIFQYYEEEERQRGNFPDRFSGHQFPNYSSELNVNALLLGDSALYLCASSWRGRGTEAFFGQGTRLTVV.

The chain carries TRBV7-9 and TRBJ2-2, with TRBD2 matching 16 bases. The V gene's germline CDR1 is SEHNR and CDR2 FQNEAQ (reference sequence). V shed 4 bases, J shed 1 base, and the junction held 3 bases outside the gene matches. CDR3 length: 18 amino acids. The chain's CDR3 is CASSYGTSGRGNTGELFF. The CDR3 DNA is TGTGCCAGCAGCTACGGGACTAGCGGGAGGGGGAACACCGGGGAGCTGTTTTTT.

This clone occurred a few times. The V call is TRBV7-9, the J call TRBJ2-7; D is unclear. V lost 4 bases to trimming and J lost 2 bases, with 9 bases between them. The CDR3 is 13 residues long. Germline V lookup: CDR1 SEHNR, CDR2 FQNEAQ (reference sequence). The CDR3 DNA sequence: TGTGCCAGCAGCTCACGTACAGCCTACGAGCAGTACTTC. This codes for CASSSRTAYEQYF.

This clone has a handful of counts. This chain uses TRBV11-2 with TRBJ2-5; 7 bases map to TRBD2. This CDR3 spans 13 amino acids. The junction had 6 bases not matched to a gene; V was cut back by 1 base and J by 10 bases. The germline V gene has CDR1 SGHAT and CDR2 FQNNGV. The CDR3 is CASSLGGDYLQYF. DNA of the CDR3: TGTGCCAGCAGCTTAGGCGGGGACTACCTCCAGTACTTC.

The chain couples TRBV28 to TRBJ2-5, with D unclear. The CDR3 is made up of 15 amino acids. CDR1 is MDHEN, CDR2 SYDVKM, per germline. The V and J ends lost 0 bases and 2 bases respectively, with 10 bases between them. CDR3 amino acids: CASSLWAGRQETQYF. The CDR3 DNA reads TGTGCCAGCAGTTTATGGGCAGGTAGACAAGAGACCCAGTACTTC.

The sample holds a few counts of this clone. As the CDR3 is not closed by the conserved phenylalanine or tryptophan, this likely results from a read error. The CDR3 nucleotides read TGTGCCAGCAGCTTAAATGCTGCAGCGTGGACCGGGGAGCTGTTTTGT. It translates to CASSLNAAAWTGELFC. V is TRBV5-6 and J is TRBJ2-2; D is unresolved. Trimming removed 2 bases from V and 5 bases from J, with 16 bases in between. The CDR3 runs 16 residues. Germline CDR1 SGHDT, CDR2 YYEEEE.

The chain employs TRBV15 and TRBJ1-2, with D perhaps TRBD1 (6 bases). The germline V and J ends were trimmed by 3 bases and 7 bases, with 9 bases remaining between them. CDR1 LNHNV and CDR2 YYDKDF come from the germline V gene (reference sequence). CDR3 length: 12 residues. The chain's CDR3 is CATSRNRAGYTF. Written as DNA, the CDR3 is TGTGCCACCAGCAGGAACAGGGCTGGCTACACCTTC.